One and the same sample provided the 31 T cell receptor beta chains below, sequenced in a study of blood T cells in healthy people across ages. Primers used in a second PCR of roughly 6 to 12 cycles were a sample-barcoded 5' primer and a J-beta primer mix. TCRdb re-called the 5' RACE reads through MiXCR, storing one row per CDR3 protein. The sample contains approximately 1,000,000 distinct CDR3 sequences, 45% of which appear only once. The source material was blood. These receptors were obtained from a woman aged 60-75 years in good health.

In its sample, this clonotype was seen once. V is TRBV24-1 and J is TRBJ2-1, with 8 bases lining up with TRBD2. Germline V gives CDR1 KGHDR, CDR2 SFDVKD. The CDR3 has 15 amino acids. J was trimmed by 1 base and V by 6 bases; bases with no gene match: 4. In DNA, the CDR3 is TGTGCCACCAGTCGGGAGGGGAGATCCTACAATGAGCAGTTCTTC. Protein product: CATSREGRSYNEQFF.

The DNA for the CDR3 is TGTGCCAGCAGCCCCGGACTAGCGGAAACCTACGAGCAGTACTTC. This codes for CASSPGLAETYEQYF. J is TRBJ2-7 and V is TRBV9, with TRBD2 matching 10 bases. The CDR3 totals 15 residues. V trimming: 4 bases; J trimming: 2 bases; junction bases outside the gene matches: 6. Germline loops: CDR1 SGDLS, CDR2 YYNGEE. The variable domain in full, with the rest retrieved from reference TRBV9 and TRBJ2-7, is DSGVTQTPKHLITATGQRVTLRCSPRSGDLSVYWYQQSLDQGLQFLIQYYNGEERAKGNILERFSAQQFPDLHSELNLSSLELGDSALYFCASSPGLAETYEQYFGPGTRLTVT.

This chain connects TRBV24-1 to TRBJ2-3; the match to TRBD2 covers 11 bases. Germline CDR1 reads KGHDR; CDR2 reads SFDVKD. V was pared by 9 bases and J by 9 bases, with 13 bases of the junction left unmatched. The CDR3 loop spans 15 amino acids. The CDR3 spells CATGGDLAGGKTQYF. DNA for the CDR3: TGTGCCACCGGGGGCGATTTAGCGGGAGGGAAGACGCAGTATTTT.

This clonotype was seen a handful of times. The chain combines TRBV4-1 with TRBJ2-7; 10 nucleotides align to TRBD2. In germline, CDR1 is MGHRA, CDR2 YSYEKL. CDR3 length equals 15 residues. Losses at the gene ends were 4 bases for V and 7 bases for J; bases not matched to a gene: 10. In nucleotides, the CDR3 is TGCGCCAGCAGCCCGGTGCTAGCGGGAGAATTTGAGCAGTACTTC. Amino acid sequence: CASSPVLAGEFEQYF.

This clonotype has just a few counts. The CDR3 reads CSVEWRQGLADTQYF. CDR3 bases: TGCAGCGTTGAATGGCGACAGGGGTTGGCGGATACGCAGTATTTT. The J gene is TRBJ2-3, the V gene TRBV29-1; 8 nucleotides align to TRBD1. After removal of 2 bases from V and 6 bases from J, the junction contained 10 bases not matched to a gene. The CDR3 contains 15 residues. Germline assignment: CDR1 SQVTM and CDR2 ANQGSEA.

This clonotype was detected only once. Written as DNA, the CDR3 is TGTGCCAGCAGTGACCGGACTAGCGGGAGGGTTATCTACAATGAGCAGTTCTTC. Translation gives CASSDRTSGRVIYNEQFF. J is TRBJ2-1 and V is TRBV6-1, with TRBD2 matching 15 bases. Germline V gene lookup returns CDR1 MNHNS and CDR2 SASEGT. With 3 bases clipped from V and 3 bases from J, the junction kept 6 bases outside the gene matches. The CDR3 covers 18 residues.

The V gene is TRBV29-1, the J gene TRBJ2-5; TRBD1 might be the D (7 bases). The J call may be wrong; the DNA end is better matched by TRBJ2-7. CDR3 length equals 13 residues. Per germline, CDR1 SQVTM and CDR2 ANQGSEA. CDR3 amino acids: CSANLRGAYEQYF. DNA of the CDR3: TGCAGCGCTAACCTCAGGGGGGCCTACGAGCAGTACTTC.

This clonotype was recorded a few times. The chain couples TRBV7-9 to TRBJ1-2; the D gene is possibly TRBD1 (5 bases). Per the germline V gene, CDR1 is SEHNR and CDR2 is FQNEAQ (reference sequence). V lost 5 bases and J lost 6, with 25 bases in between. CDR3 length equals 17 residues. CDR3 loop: CASSPSLGPLGLDGYTF. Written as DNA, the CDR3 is TGTGCCAGCAGCCCTTCTTTGGGCCCCTTGGGACTGGATGGCTACACCTTC.

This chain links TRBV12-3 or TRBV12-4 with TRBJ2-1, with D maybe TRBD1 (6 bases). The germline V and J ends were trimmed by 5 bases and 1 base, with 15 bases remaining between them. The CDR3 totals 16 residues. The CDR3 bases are TGTGCCAGCAGTCAAAGAGGGGGTTTGTCCTACAATGAGCAGTTCTTC. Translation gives CASSQRGGLSYNEQFF.

CDR3 residues: CASSQKGQGLAEAFF. The DNA for the CDR3 is TGCGCCAGCAGCCAGAAGGGACAGGGCCTCGCTGAAGCTTTCTTT. The chain joins TRBV4-1 to TRBJ1-1; 9 bases are a match to TRBD1. This CDR3 comprises 15 residues. V lost 3 bases to trimming and J lost 6 bases; unmatched junction nucleotides: 8. Germline V lookup: CDR1 MGHRA, CDR2 YSYEKL.

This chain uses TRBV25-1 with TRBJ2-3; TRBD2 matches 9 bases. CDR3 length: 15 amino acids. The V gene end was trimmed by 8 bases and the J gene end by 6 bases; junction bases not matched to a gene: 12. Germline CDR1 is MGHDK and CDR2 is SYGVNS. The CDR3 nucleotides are TGTGCCAGCGGCATGGCGGGAGGGAGAGGGGATACGCAGTATTTT. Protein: CASGMAGGRGDTQYF.

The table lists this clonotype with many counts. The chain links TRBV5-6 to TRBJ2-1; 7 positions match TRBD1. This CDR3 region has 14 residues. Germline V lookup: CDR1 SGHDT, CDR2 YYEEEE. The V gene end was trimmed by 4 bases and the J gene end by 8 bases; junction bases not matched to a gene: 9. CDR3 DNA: TGTGCCAGCAGCCCGCGCGACAGGGCTCATGAGCAGTTCTTC. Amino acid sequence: CASSPRDRAHEQFF.

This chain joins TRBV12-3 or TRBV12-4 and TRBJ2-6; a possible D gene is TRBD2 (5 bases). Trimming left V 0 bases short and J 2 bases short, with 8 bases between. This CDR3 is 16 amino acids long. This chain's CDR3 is CASSLAQAAGANVLTF. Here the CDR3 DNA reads TGTGCCAGCAGTTTAGCGCAAGCGGCTGGGGCCAACGTCCTGACTTTC.

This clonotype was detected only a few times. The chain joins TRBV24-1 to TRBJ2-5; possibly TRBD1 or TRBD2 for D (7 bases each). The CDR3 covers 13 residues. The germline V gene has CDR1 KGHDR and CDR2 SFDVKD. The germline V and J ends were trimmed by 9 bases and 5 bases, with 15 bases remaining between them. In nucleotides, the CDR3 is TGTGCCACCTCAGGGGGAGGGACGGAGACCCAGTACTTC. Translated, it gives CATSGGGTETQYF.

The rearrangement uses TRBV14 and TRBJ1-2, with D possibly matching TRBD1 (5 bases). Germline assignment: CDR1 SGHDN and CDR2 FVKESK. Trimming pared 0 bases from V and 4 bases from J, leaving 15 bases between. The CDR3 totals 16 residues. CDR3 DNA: TGTGCCAGCAGCCAAGATCTACCAGGGAACGGCTATGGCTACACCTTC. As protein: CASSQDLPGNGYGYTF. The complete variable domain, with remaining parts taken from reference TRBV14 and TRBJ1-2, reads EAGVTQFPSHSVIEKGQTVTLRCDPISGHDNLYWYRRVMGKEIKFLLHFVKESKQDESGMPNNRFLAERTGGTYSTLKVQPAELEDSGVYFCASSQDLPGNGYGYTFGSGTRLTVV.

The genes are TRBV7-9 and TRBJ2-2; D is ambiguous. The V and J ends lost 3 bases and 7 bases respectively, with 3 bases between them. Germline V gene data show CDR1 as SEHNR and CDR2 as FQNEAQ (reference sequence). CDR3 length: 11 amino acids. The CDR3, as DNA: TGTGCCAGCAGCTTCGACGGGGAGCTGTTTTTT. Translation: CASSFDGELFF.

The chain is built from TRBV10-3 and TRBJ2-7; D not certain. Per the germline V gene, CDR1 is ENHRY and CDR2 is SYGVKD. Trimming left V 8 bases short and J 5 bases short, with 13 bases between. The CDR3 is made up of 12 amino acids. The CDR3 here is CAIGQGPNEQYF. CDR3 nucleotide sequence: TGTGCCATCGGCCAAGGGCCTAACGAGCAGTACTTC.

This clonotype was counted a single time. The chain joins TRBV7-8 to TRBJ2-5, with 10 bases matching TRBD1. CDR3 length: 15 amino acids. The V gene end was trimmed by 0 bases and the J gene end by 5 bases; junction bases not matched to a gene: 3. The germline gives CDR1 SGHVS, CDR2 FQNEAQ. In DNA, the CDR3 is TGTGCCAGCAGCTTAGCGGGACAGGGGAAGGAGACCCAGTACTTC. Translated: CASSLAGQGKETQYF.

Written as DNA, the CDR3 is TGTGCCACCGCGTTTAGCGGCTACAATGAGCAGTTCTTC. Protein sequence: CATAFSGYNEQFF. V usage is TRBV2 and J usage is TRBJ2-1, with a weak D call TRBD2 (6 bases). The CDR3 runs 13 residues. V lost 10 bases, J lost 3 bases, and 13 bases lay in between. Germline V CDR1 and CDR2: SNHLY, FYNNEI.

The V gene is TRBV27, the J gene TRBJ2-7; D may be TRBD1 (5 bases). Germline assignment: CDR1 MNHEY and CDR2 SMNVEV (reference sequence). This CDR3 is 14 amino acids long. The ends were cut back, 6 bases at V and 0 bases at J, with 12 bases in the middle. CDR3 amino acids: CASSRMGLSYEQYF. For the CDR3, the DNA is TGTGCCAGCAGCCGGATGGGGCTCTCCTACGAGCAGTACTTC.

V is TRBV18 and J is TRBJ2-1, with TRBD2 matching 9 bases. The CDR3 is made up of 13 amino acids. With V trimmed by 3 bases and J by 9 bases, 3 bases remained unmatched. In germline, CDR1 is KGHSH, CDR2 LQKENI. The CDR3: CASSPGLATEQFF. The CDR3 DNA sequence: TGTGCCAGCTCACCCGGACTAGCGACTGAGCAGTTCTTC.

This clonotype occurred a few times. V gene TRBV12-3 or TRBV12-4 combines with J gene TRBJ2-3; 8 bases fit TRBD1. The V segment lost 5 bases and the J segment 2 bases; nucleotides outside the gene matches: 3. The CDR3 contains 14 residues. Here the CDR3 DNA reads TGTGCCAGCAGTGGGGACAGGACCACAGATACGCAGTATTTT. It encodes CASSGDRTTDTQYF.

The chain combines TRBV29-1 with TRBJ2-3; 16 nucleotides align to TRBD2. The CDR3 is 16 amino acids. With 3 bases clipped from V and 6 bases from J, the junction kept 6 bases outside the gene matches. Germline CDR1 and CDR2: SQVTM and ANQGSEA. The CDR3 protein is CSVESGTSGRVDTQYF. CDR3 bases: TGCAGCGTTGAGTCCGGGACTAGCGGGAGGGTTGATACGCAGTATTTT.

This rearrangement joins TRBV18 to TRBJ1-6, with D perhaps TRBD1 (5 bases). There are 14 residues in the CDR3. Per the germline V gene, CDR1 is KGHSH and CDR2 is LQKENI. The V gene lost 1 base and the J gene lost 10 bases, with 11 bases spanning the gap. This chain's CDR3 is CASSPLEGRSPLHF. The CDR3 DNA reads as TGTGCCAGCTCACCACTGGAGGGGCGGTCACCCCTCCACTTT.

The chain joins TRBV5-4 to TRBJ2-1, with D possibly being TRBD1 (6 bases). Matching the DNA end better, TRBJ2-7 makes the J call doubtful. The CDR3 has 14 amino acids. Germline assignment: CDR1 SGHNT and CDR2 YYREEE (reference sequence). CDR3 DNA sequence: TGTGCCAGCAGCTTTGGGGACATTCTCGGTGAGCAGTACTTC. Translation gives CASSFGDILGEQYF.

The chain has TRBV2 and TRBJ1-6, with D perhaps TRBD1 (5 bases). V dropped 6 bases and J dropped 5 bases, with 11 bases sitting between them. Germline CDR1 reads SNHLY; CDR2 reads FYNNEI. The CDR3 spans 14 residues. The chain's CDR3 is CASRGDPDNSPLHF. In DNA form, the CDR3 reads TGTGCCAGCAGAGGGGACCCCGATAATTCACCCCTCCACTTT.

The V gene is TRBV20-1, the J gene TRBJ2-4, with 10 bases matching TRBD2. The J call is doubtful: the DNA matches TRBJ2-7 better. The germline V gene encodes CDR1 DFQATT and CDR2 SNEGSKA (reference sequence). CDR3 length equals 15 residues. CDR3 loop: CSASKTSGYGYEQYF. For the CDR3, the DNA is TGCAGTGCTAGCAAGACTAGCGGGTATGGCTACGAGCAGTACTTC.

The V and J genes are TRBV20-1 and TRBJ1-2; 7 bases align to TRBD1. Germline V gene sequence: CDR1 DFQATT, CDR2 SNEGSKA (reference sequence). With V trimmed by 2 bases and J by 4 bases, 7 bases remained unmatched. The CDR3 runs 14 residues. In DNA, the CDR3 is TGCAGTGCTAGACCTTCAGGGGGGGGCTATGGCTACACCTTC. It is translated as CSARPSGGGYGYTF.

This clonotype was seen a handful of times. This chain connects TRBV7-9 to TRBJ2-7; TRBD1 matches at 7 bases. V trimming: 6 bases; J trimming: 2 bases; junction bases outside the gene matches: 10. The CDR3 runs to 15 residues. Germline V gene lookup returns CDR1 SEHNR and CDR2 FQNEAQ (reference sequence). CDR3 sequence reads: CASSMSGGPTYEQYF. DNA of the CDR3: TGTGCCAGCAGTATGTCAGGGGGACCAACCTACGAGCAGTACTTC.

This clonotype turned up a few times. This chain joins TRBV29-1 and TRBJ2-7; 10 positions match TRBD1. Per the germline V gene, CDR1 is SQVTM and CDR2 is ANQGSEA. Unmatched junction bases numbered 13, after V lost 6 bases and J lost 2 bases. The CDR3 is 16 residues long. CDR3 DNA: TGCAGCGTAGCTACATCCTGGACAGGGGGTACCTACGAGCAGTACTTC. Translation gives CSVATSWTGGTYEQYF.

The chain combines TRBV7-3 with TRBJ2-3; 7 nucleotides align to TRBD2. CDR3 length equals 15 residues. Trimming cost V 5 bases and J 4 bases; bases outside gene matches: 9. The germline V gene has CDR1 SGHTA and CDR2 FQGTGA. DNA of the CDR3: TGTGCCAGCAGCCTGGGACGAGCGGGGCCAGATACGCAGTATTTT. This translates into CASSLGRAGPDTQYF.